In this sample, the clone carrying this TCR beta chain turned up a few times. The antigen is undetermined. When sampled, the donors appeared nominally healthy, though they likely had unrecorded immune exposures. This entry comes from a study of cytomegalovirus exposure and HLA in healthy donors. General study results and limits: Later on, an analysis found that several of the most significant clusters appeared to be linked to common viral pathogens, which included parvovirus B19. Using the classifier, cytomegalovirus status was reportedly diagnosed with high specificity and sensitivity.

The PCR made use of 60 Vbeta and 13 Jbeta primers. Profiling relied on immunoSEQ multiplex PCR, and the TCRdb table lists in-frame clones only, not all of them. The sample holds roughly 150,000 clones, around 77% seen once. There are 14 residues in the CDR3. Trimming removed 5 bases at V and 5 bases at J, with 14 bases between. Germline loops: CDR1 SGHTS, CDR2 YDEGEE. The sample taken for sequencing was PBMCs. The V gene is TRBV5-8, the J gene TRBJ1-5; D is ambiguous. This TCR derives from a young man in good health and CMV-seronegative. The CDR3 nucleotides are TGTGCCAGCAGTTCCTGGGAGGGTGATCAGCCCCAGCATTTT. This sequence encodes CASSSWEGDQPQHF.